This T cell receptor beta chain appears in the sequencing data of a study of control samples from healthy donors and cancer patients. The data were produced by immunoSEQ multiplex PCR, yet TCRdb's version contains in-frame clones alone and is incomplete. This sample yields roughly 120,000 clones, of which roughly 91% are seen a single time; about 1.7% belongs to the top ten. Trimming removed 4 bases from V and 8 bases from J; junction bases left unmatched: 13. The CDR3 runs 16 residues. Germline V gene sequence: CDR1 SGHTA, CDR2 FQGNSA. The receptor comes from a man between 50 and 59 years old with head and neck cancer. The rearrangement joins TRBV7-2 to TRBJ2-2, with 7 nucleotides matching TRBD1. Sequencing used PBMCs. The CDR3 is CASSSLFRQGVGELFF. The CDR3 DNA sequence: TGTGCCAGCAGCTCCTTATTCCGACAGGGTGTAGGGGAGCTGTTTTTT.